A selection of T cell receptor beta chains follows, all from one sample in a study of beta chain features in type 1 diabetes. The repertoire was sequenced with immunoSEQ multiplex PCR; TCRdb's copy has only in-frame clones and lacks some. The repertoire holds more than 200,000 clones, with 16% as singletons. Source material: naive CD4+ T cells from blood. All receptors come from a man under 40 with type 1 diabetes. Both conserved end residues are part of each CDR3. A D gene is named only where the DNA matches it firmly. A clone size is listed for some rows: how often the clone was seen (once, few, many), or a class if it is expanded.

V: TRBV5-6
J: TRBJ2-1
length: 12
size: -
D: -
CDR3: CASSLYGREQFF
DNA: TGTGCCAGCAGCTTGTACGGGAGAGAGCAGTTCTTC

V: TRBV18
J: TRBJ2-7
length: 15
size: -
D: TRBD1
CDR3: CASSPWDRASYEQYF
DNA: TGTGCCAGCTCACCCTGGGACAGGGCAAGCTACGAGCAGTACTTC

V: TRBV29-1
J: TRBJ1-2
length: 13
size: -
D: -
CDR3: CSVRRAANYGYTF
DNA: TGCAGCGTTCGCAGGGCGGCTAACTATGGCTACACCTTC

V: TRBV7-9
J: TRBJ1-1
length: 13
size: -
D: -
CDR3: CASSPIPLTEAFF
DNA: TGTGCCAGCAGCCCGATCCCCCTGACTGAAGCTTTCTTT

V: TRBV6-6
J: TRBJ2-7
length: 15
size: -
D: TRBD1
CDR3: CASSEQGATSYEQYF
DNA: TGTGCCAGCAGTGAGCAGGGGGCCACGTCCTACGAGCAGTACTTC

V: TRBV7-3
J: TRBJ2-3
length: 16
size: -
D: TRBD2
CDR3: CASSLGLAGQTDTQYF
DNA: TGTGCCAGCAGCTTAGGACTAGCGGGACAAACAGATACGCAGTATTTT

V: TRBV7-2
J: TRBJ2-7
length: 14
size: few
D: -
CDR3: CASSLDNGFYEQYF
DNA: TGTGCCAGCAGCTTAGATAATGGCTTTTACGAGCAGTACTTC

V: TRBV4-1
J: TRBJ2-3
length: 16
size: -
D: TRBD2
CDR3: CASSQPTSGRVDTQYF
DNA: TGCGCCAGCAGCCAACCGACTAGCGGGAGGGTGGATACGCAGTATTTT

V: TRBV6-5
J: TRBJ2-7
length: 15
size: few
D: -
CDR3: CASSYRGRSSYEQYF
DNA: TGTGCCAGCAGTTACCGGGGGAGGAGCTCCTACGAGCAGTACTTC

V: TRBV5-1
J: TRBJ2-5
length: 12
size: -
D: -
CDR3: CASRSTDKTQYF
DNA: TGCGCCAGCAGATCGACGGATAAGACCCAGTACTTC

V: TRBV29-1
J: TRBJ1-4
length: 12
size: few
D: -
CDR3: CSVLGKNEKLFF
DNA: TGCAGCGTTTTAGGGAAAAATGAAAAACTGTTTTTT

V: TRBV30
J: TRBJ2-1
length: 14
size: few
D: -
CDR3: CAWSAEYSYNEQFF
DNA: TGTGCCTGGAGTGCAGAATACTCCTACAATGAGCAGTTCTTC

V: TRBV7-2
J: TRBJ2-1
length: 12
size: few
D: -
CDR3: CASSLVGYPGFF
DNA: TGTGCCAGCAGCTTAGTGGGCTACCCCGGGTTCTTC

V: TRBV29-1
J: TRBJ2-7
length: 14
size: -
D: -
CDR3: CSVEDRLRGYEQYF
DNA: TGCAGCGTTGAAGATCGGTTGAGGGGCTACGAGCAGTACTTC

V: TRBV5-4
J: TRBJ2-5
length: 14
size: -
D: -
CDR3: CASSPGTFQETQYF
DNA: TGTGCCAGCAGCCCAGGGACTTTCCAAGAGACCCAGTACTTC

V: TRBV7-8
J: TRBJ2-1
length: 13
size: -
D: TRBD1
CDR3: CASSSHRQGDQFF
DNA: TGTGCCAGCAGCTCACATCGACAGGGAGATCAGTTCTTC

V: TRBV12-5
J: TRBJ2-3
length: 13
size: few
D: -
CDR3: CASRDNNRDTQYF
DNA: TGTGCTAGCCGCGACAACAATCGAGATACGCAGTATTTT

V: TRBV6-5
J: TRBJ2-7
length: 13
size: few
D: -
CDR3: CASSPTASYEQYF
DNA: TGTGCCAGCAGCCCGACGGCTTCCTACGAGCAGTACTTC

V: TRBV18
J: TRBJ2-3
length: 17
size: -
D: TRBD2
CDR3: CASSPLSPAGESDTQYF
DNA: TGTGCCAGCTCACCCCTTTCACCAGCGGGAGAATCAGATACGCAGTATTTT

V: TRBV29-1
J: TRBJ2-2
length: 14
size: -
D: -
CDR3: CSVVGGLNTGELFF
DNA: TGCAGCGTTGTTGGGGGGCTCAACACCGGGGAGCTGTTTTTT

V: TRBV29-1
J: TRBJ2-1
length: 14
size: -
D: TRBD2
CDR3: CSVRLAGGFNEQFF
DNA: TGCAGCGTTCGCCTAGCGGGAGGGTTCAATGAGCAGTTCTTC

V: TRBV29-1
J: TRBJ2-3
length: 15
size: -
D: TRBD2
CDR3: CSVSGLAGGPDTQYF
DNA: TGCAGCGTGTCAGGACTAGCGGGAGGGCCAGATACGCAGTATTTT

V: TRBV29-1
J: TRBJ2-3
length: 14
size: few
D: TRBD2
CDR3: CSVSTSQGTDTQYF
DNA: TGCAGCGTCTCGACTAGCCAGGGCACAGATACGCAGTATTTT

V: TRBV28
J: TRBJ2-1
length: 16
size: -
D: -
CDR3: CASSPSVSSAYNEQFF
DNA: TGTGCCAGCAGTCCGTCCGTGTCTAGCGCTTACAATGAGCAGTTCTTC

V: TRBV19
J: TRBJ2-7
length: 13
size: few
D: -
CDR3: CASSIRQNYEQYF
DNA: TGTGCCAGTAGTATACGACAGAACTACGAGCAGTACTTC

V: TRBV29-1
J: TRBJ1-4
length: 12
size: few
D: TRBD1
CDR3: CSVDRGREKLFF
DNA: TGCAGCGTTGACAGGGGGAGGGAAAAACTGTTTTTT

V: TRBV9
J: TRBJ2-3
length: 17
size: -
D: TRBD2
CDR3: CASSPGLAGGGTDTQYF
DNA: TGTGCCAGCAGCCCGGGACTAGCGGGAGGGGGCACAGATACGCAGTATTTT

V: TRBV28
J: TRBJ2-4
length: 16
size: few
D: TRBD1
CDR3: CASSWDSSTAKNIQYF
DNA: TGTGCCAGCAGTTGGGACAGCTCGACTGCCAAAAACATTCAGTACTTC

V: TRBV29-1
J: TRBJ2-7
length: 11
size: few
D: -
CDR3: CSLRQGEEQYF
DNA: TGCAGCCTGCGCCAGGGCGAGGAGCAGTACTTC

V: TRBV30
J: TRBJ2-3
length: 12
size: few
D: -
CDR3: CAWSGGADTQYF
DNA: TGTGCCTGGAGTGGGGGCGCAGATACGCAGTATTTT

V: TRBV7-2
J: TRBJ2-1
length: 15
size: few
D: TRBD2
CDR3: CASSSALGTSSEQFF
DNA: TGTGCCAGCAGCTCAGCCCTCGGGACTAGTTCTGAGCAGTTCTTC

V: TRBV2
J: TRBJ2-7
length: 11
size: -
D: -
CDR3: CASSSEYEQYF
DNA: TGTGCCAGCAGCAGTGAATACGAGCAGTACTTC

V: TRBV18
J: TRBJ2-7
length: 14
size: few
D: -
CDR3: CASSTPPFSYEQYF
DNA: TGTGCCAGCTCAACGCCCCCCTTCAGCTACGAGCAGTACTTC

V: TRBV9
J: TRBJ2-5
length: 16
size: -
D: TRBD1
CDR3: CASSPPGQGVRETQYF
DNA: TGTGCCAGCAGCCCCCCGGGACAGGGTGTCCGAGAGACCCAGTACTTC

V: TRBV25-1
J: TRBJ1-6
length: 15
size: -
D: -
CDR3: CASSELRGIGSPLHF
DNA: TGTGCCAGCAGTGAATTGAGGGGGATAGGCTCACCCCTCCACTTT

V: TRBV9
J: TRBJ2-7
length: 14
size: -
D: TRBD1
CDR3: CASSKGQGDYEQYF
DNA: TGTGCCAGCAGCAAAGGACAGGGCGACTACGAGCAGTACTTC

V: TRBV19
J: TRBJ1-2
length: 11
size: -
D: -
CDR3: CALRAGRGYTF
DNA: TGTGCCCTGAGGGCTGGGAGAGGCTACACCTTC

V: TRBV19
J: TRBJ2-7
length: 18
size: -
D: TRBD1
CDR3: CASSTPGQGHYSSYEQYF
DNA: TGTGCCAGTAGTACCCCGGGACAGGGGCATTACAGTAGCTACGAGCAGTACTTC

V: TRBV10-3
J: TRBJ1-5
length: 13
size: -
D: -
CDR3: CAIHSSGNQPQHF
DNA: TGTGCCATCCACTCCTCGGGCAATCAGCCCCAGCATTTT

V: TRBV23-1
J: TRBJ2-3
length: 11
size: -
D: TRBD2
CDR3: CAPGGVYTQYF
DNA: TGCGCCCCGGGGGGAGTCTATACGCAGTATTTT

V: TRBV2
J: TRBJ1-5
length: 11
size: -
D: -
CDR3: CASSDDQPQHF
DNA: TGTGCCAGCAGTGACGATCAGCCCCAGCATTTT

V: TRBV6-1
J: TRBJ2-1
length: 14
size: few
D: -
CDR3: CASSVRDSYNEQFF
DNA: TGTGCCAGCAGTGTCCGGGATTCCTACAATGAGCAGTTCTTC

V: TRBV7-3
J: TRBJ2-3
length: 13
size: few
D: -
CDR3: CASSPGASDTQYF
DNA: TGTGCCAGCAGCCCCGGCGCCTCAGATACGCAGTATTTT

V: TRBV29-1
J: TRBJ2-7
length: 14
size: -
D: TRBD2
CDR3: CSVTSGSHSYEQYF
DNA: TGCAGCGTGACGAGCGGGAGCCACTCCTACGAGCAGTACTTC

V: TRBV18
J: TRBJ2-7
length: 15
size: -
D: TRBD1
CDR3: CASSPPTGGPYEQYF
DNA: TGTGCCAGCTCACCACCGACAGGGGGTCCCTACGAGCAGTACTTC

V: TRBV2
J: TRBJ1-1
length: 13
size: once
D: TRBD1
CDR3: CASRGQGNTEAFF
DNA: TGTGCCAGCAGAGGACAGGGGAACACTGAAGCTTTCTTT

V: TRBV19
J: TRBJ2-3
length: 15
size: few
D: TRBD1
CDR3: CASSTRDRSTDTQYF
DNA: TGTGCCAGTAGTACGAGGGACAGGAGCACAGATACGCAGTATTTT

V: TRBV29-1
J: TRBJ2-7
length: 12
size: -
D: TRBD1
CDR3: CSVVRGSYEQYF
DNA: TGCAGCGTTGTCAGGGGGTCCTACGAGCAGTACTTC

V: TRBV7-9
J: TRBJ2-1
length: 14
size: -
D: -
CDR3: CASSLASGYNEQFF
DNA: TGTGCCAGCAGCTTAGCCAGCGGCTACAATGAGCAGTTCTTC

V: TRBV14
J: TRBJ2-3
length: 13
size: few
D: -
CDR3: CASSRHLRDTQYF
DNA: TGTGCCAGCAGCCGGCACCTCCGGGATACGCAGTATTTT

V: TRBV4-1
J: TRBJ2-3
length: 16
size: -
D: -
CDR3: CASSQPPTVGADTQYF
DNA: TGCGCCAGCAGCCAGCCCCCCACCGTGGGGGCAGATACGCAGTATTTT

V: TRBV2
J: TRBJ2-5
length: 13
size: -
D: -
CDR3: CASSEDNQETQYF
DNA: TGTGCCAGCAGTGAAGATAACCAAGAGACCCAGTACTTC

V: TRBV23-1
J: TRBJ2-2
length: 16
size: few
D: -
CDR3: CASSQSEDLNTGELFF
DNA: TGCGCCAGCAGTCAATCGGAAGACCTGAACACCGGGGAGCTGTTTTTT

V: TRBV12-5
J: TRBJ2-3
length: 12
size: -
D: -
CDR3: CASAGGTDTQYF
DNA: TGTGCTAGTGCCGGAGGCACAGATACGCAGTATTTT

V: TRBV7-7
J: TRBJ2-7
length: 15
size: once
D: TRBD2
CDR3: CASSPGLVPGYEQYF
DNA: TGTGCTAGCAGCCCAGGACTAGTACCCGGCTACGAGCAGTACTTC